The text below deals with one TCR beta chain. Its antigen is still unknown. No base quality information exists; no much larger clone differs at one position. Without any cell sorting, total RNA and DNA were extracted together from roughly 20-30 mg of bulk tissue using the AllPrep DNA/RNA mini kit. Between November 2015 and March 2016, five patients in China with histopathologically diagnosed primary liver carcinoma had their tumors surgically resected. At the time of sampling, the patients were treatment-naive and had chronic HBV infection. Five spatially separated regions were sampled from each tumor: the superior, inferior, left-lateral and right-lateral poles, plus the tumor centre. Histological examination found more than 75% viable tumor cells in every tumor sample. Pieces of fresh tumor and adjacent tissue were cut in half, with one half kept in RNAlater at -80 degrees C and the other half sent for histology.

This record belongs to a study of tumor-infiltrating lymphocytes in primary liver carcinoma (dated 2017 in TCRdb). Study-level background: Of the five patients (three men and two women, aged 30 to 69 years), four had hepatocellular carcinoma and one had combined HCC and intrahepatic cholangiocarcinoma. Tumors of the five patients were stage T1-T3 N0M0 with maximum diameters of roughly 4 to 11 cm. Each sample produced about 3.5 to 7.13 million productive TCRbeta reads, and read depth showed no significant difference between tissue types. The study combined TCRbeta repertoire sequencing, expression microarrays and whole-exome sequencing across five regions of each liver tumor, with adjacent normal tissue and blood. A total of approximately 35 specimens from 5 patients, comprising approximately 25 tumor regions, 5 adjacent noncancerous liver tissues and 5 peripheral blood samples, were covered by TCRbeta repertoire sequencing. Agilent mRNA microarray profiling was performed on the approximately 27 tumor region samples to relate TCRbeta repertoire diversity to the local molecular phenotype. Reproducibility between technical replicate repertoires was high, with correlation coefficients above 0.95 and mean shared-clone rates approximately 0.9.

A constant-region primer and ProtoScript II reverse transcriptase were used to reverse-transcribe TCRbeta-specific cDNA from approximately 500 ng total RNA. TCRbeta libraries were built with three nested multiplex PCR rounds, a slightly modified ARM-PCR procedure. The first two PCR rounds used multiplex TRBV1-TRBV30 forward primers with a Cbeta reverse primer, each for about 9 cycles. Sample barcodes and Illumina adapters were attached in a final 25-cycle PCR using Deep VentR polymerase. Before sequencing, amplicons of 200-500 bp were purified from gel using a QIAquick gel extraction kit. An Illumina HiSeq 2500 was used to sequence the TCRbeta amplicons with 250-bp paired-end reads. Under the source paper's analysis protocol: Quality trimming of reads was performed with Trimmomatic v0.33, and paired reads were merged with FLASH v1.2.11 so that full CDR3 sequences could be recovered. V, D and J germline segments were assigned to the rearranged TCRbeta sequences using MiGEC v1.2.1b. Clonotype statistics and Shannon-Wiener diversity indices were computed with VDJtools v1.0.0. Except for diversity analysis, only the 250 most abundant clonotypes of each sample were used in subsequent analyses to reduce sampling bias. TCRdb trimmed public reads at Q25 via fastp, called clones via MiXCR and kept in-frame beta chains. Each CDR3 protein gets just one entry, which takes the most common genes and DNA from the rows behind it. The V and J calls reflect TCRdb's pipeline rather than the authors' work. The sample has roughly 23,000 distinct CDR3 sequences on record, 65% to 85% of them singletons. Clones ranked in the top ten supply approximately 41% of the sample.

Results the study describes overall, beyond this receptor: The top 250 clones made up a significantly larger repertoire fraction in tumors than in blood (p = 0.039). Only roughly 8-25% of top clones appeared in all five regions of a tumor, which suggests that tumor-infiltrating T cells are spatially heterogeneous. Because only the TCR beta chain was sequenced and unpaired alpha chains were not captured, true repertoire diversity is likely underestimated. Bulk unsorted samples precluded comparing CD4+ and CD8+ T cell repertoires. Consistent with antigen-driven expansion, pairs of tumor regions showed higher repertoire overlap (mean about 35%) than either tumor-adjacent pairs (around 17%) or tumor-blood pairs (roughly 14%). Only a few patients were included in the study, and the authors note that the findings should be validated in a larger study.

V loses 8 bases of germline sequence and J loses 9 bases, and the interval between the two ends is 15 bases. The germline V gene provides CDR1 MNHNS and CDR2 SASEGT. Counted from cysteine to phenylalanine, this CDR3 has 12 amino acids. The kept DNA is CDR3 alone, 36 bases in frame from the first base. The sequence joins TRBV6-1 to TRBJ2-3; the D gene cannot be named for sure. The clonotype was recovered from a man aged 40-49 years with primary liver carcinoma and hepatitis B virus infection. Material: liver tumor tissue from sampling region 1. The sample's cell subset or site label, decoded: tumor region T1, superior pole. At the DNA level, the sequence is TGTGCCAGCTCAATCCGGGTAGACACGCAGTATTTT. It encodes CASSIRVDTQYF.